The 10 T cell receptor beta chains reported below all come from one sample, sequenced in a study of CD8 T cells in ankylosing spondylitis. Findings and caveats of the study: It appeared that ankylosing spondylitis blood was characterized by a TCR beta motif of several highly homologous variants.

Their antigen targets remain unknown. Using its own MiXCR run on the 5' RACE reads, TCRdb lists one record per CDR3 protein. The sample has 700,000 to 1,000,000 distinct CDR3 sequences; about 12% are singletons. The sequenced sample was blood, either unsorted or a sorted T cell fraction (not recorded which). The source of these receptors is a male donor with ankylosing spondylitis.

The chain joins TRBV4-3 to TRBJ2-2, with a tentative D call TRBD1 (5 bases). Germline lookup yields CDR1 LGHNA and CDR2 YSLEER. V lost 0 bases, J lost 4 bases, and 15 bases lay in between. This CDR3 has 17 residues. The CDR3 nucleotides read TGCGCCAGCAGCCAAGAGTACGTACAGACAGCCACCGGGGAGCTGTTTTTT. It yields the protein CASSQEYVQTATGELFF.

This chain connects TRBV5-1 to TRBJ2-5, with 15 bases identical to TRBD2. Germline values: CDR1 SGHRS, CDR2 YFSETQ. Trimming at V came to 3 bases and at J to 3 bases, leaving 0 bases not matched to a gene. There are 15 residues in the CDR3. CDR3 in DNA: TGCGCCAGCAGCTGGACTAGCGGGGGGGAAGAGACCCAGTACTTC. This codes for CASSWTSGGEETQYF.

This clonotype appeared a few times. The chain joins TRBV24-1 to TRBJ1-1; 10 positions agree with TRBD1. The CDR3 runs 16 residues. The junction had 7 bases not matched to a gene; V was cut back by 4 bases and J by 3 bases. Germline CDR1 and CDR2: KGHDR and SFDVKD. This CDR3 is CATSDRDRGGYTEAFF. The CDR3, as DNA: TGTGCCACCAGTGACCGGGACAGGGGAGGGTACACTGAAGCTTTCTTT.

This clonotype was recorded many times. The J gene is TRBJ1-1, the V gene TRBV5-1; tentatively, D is TRBD1 (6 bases). Germline CDR1 reads SGHRS; CDR2 reads YFSETQ. V lost 0 bases to trimming and J lost 0 bases, with 12 bases between them. This CDR3 is 16 amino acids long. The DNA for the CDR3 is TGCGCCAGCAGCTTGGTTCAGGGGTCGGTGAACACTGAAGCTTTCTTT. Residues: CASSLVQGSVNTEAFF.

This clonotype came up a few times. The CDR3 sequence is CASSLWGTNTGELFF. CDR3 sequence (DNA): TGTGCCAGCAGCTTATGGGGTACGAACACCGGGGAGCTGTTTTTT. V usage is TRBV7-9 and J usage is TRBJ2-2, with D hard to call. CDR3 length equals 15 residues. In germline, CDR1 is SEHNR, CDR2 FQNEAQ (reference sequence). The V and J ends lost 2 bases and 0 bases respectively, with 7 bases between them.

This clonotype was picked up many times. The chain combines TRBV20-1 with TRBJ2-1; D could derive from TRBD1 or TRBD2 (6 bases each). Trimming cost V 1 base and J 8 bases, with 15 bases left between them. This CDR3 has 14 amino acids. The germline V gene has CDR1 DFQATT and CDR2 SNEGSKA (reference sequence). CDR3 in amino acids: CSARGGANRYEQFF. DNA for the CDR3: TGCAGTGCTAGAGGGGGGGCCAATAGGTATGAGCAGTTCTTC.

V is TRBV7-2 and J is TRBJ2-5; a possible D gene is TRBD2 (6 bases). Trimming removed 5 bases at V and 2 bases at J, with 12 bases between. CDR1 and CDR2 (germline): SGHTA, FQGNSA. The CDR3 has 14 amino acids. CDR3 sequence reads: CASSVRDWQETQYF. CDR3 DNA: TGTGCCAGCAGCGTCCGGGACTGGCAAGAGACCCAGTACTTC.

V and J are TRBV7-2 and TRBJ2-3, with TRBD1 matching 7 bases. J was trimmed by 5 bases and V by 5 bases; bases with no gene match: 13. Looked up from germline, CDR1 is SGHTA and CDR2 is FQGNSA. The CDR3 sequence is 16 residues long. CDR3 DNA sequence: TGTGCCAGCAGCCCAGCCGGGACAGCGACACAAGATACGCAGTATTTT. Amino acids: CASSPAGTATQDTQYF.

This clonotype was seen only a few times. This chain uses TRBV20-1 with TRBJ2-5, with 11 bases matching TRBD2. The CDR3 consists of 17 residues. Germline V gene data show CDR1 as DFQATT and CDR2 as SNEGSKA (reference sequence). Trimming took 6 bases from V and 5 from J; bases not matched to a gene: 17. CDR3 sequence reads: CSAETWTSGYSFETQYF. The CDR3 DNA follows: TGCAGTGCCGAGACATGGACTAGCGGGTATTCTTTTGAGACCCAGTACTTC.

This clonotype came up a few times. CDR3 DNA sequence: TGTGCCAGCTCTAATCGGAGGGAGGACTATGGCTACACCTTC. It codes for CASSNRREDYGYTF. The chain employs TRBV6-1 and TRBJ1-2; no definite D call. This CDR3 is 14 amino acids long. V was shortened by 8 bases and J by 3 bases, with 16 bases between the two germline ends. The germline V gene has CDR1 MNHNS and CDR2 SASEGT.